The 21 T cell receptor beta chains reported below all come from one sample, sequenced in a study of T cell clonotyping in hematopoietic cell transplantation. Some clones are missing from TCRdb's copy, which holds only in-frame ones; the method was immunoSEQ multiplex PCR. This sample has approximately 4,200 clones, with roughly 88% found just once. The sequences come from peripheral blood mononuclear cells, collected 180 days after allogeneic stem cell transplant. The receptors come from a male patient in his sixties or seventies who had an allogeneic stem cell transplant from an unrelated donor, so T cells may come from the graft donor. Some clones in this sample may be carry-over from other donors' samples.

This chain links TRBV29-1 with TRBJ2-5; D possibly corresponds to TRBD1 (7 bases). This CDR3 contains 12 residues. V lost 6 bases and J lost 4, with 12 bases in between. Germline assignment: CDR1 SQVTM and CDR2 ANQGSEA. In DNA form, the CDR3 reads TGCAGCGTAACAGGGGACTCAGAGACCCAGTACTTC. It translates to CSVTGDSETQYF.

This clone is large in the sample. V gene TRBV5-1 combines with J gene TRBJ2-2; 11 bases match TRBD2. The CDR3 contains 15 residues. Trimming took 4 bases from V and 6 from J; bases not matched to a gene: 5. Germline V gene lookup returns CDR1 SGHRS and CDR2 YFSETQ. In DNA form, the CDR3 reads TGCGCCAGCAGCCGCCTAGCGGGGGGCGCCGGGGAGCTGTTTTTT. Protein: CASSRLAGGAGELFF.

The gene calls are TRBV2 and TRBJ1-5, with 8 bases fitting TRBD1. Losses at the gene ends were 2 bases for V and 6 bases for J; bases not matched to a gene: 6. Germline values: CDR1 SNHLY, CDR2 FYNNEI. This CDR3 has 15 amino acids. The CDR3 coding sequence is TGTGCCAGCAGTGAATCAGGGGGCGGGGGTCAGCCCCAGCATTTT. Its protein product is CASSESGGGGQPQHF.

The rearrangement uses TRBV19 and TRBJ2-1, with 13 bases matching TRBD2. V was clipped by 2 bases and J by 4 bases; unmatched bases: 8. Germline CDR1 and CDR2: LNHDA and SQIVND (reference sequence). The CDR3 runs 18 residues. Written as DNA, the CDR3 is TGTGCCAGTAGTATATCCGGACTAGCGGGAGTTGGGTACAATGAGCAGTTCTTC. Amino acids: CASSISGLAGVGYNEQFF.

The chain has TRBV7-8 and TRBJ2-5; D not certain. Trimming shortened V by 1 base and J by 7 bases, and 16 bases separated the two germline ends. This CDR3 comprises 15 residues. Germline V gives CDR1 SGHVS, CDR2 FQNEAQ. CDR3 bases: TGTGCCAGCAGCTTAGTTAACATCGGTCTAGGGACCCAGTACTTC. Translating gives CASSLVNIGLGTQYF.

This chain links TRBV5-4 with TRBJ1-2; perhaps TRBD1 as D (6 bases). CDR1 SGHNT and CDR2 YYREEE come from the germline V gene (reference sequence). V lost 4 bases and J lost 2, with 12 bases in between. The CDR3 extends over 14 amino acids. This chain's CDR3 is CASSRQVRNYGYTF. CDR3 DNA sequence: TGTGCCAGCAGCCGACAGGTTCGAAACTATGGCTACACCTTC.

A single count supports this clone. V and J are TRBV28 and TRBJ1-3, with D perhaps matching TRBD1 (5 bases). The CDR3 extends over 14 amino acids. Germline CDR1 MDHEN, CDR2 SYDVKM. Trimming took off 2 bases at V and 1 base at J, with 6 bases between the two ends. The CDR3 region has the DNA TGTGCCAGCAGTTTAGACAGATCTGGAAACACCATATATTTT. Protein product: CASSLDRSGNTIYF.

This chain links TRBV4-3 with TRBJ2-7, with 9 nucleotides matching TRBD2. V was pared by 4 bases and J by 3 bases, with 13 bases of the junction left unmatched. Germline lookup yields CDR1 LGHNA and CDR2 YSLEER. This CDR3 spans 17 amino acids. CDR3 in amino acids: CASSREIGAGGFYEQYF. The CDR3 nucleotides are TGCGCCAGCAGCCGGGAAATAGGGGCGGGGGGGTTCTACGAGCAGTACTTC.

The CDR3 loop is CRGPPPREQYF. In DNA, the CDR3 is TGCAGGGGCCCCCCCCCACGCGAGCAGTACTTC. This rearrangement joins TRBV20-1 to TRBJ2-7; D is undetermined. CDR3 length equals 11 residues. CDR1 is DFQATT, CDR2 SNEGSKA, per germline (reference sequence).

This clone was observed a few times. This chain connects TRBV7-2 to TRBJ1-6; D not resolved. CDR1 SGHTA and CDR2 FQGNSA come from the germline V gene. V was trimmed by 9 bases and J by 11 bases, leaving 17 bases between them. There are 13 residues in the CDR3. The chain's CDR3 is CASRKGETAPLHF. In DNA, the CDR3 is TGTGCCAGTCGAAAGGGCGAGACGGCACCCCTCCACTTT.

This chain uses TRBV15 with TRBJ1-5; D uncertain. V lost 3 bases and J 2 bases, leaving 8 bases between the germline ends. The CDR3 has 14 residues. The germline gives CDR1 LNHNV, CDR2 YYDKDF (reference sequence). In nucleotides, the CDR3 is TGTGCCACCAGCAGGGTACAACGCAATCAGCCCCAGCATTTT. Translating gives CATSRVQRNQPQHF.

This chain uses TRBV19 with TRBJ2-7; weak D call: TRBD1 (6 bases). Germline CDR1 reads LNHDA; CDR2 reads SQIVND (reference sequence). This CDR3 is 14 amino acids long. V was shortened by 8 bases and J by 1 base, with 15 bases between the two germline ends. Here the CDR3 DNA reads TGTGCCAGTGGGAAAGGGACAAATTCCTACGAGCAGTACTTC. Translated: CASGKGTNSYEQYF.

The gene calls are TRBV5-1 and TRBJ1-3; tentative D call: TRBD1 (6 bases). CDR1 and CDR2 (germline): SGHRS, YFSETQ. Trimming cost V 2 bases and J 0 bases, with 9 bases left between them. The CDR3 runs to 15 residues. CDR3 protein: CASSFTGPSGNTIYF. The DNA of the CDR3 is TGCGCCAGCAGCTTTACAGGGCCCTCTGGAAACACCATATATTTT.

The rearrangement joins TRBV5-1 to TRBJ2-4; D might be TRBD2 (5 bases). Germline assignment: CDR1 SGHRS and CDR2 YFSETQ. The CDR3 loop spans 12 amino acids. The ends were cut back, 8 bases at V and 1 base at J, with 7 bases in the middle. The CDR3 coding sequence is TGCGCCAGGCGCGGGGCCAAAAACATTCAGTACTTC. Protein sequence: CARRGAKNIQYF.

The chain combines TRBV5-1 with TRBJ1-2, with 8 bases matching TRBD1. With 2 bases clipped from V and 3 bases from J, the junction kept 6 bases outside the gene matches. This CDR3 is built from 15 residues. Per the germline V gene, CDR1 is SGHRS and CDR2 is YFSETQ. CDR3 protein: CASSFDSGGYYGYTF. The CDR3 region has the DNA TGCGCCAGCAGCTTTGACTCAGGGGGCTACTATGGCTACACCTTC.

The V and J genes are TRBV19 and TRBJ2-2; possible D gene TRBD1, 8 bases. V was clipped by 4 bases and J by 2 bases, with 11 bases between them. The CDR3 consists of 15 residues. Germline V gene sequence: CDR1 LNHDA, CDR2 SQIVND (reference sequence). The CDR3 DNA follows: TGTGCCAGTAGTAACAGGGGGGGAAACACCGGGGAGCTGTTTTTT. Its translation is CASSNRGGNTGELFF.

The DNA of the CDR3 is TGTGCCAGCAGCACCCGACCGGGACAGGGGGGTCGGCCCCTCCACTTT. Encoded protein: CASSTRPGQGGRPLHF. V gene TRBV7-2 combines with J gene TRBJ1-6; 11 bases agree with TRBD1. Looked up from germline, CDR1 is SGHTA and CDR2 is FQGNSA. Trimming cost V 5 bases and J 13 bases; bases outside gene matches: 13. This CDR3 has 16 amino acids.

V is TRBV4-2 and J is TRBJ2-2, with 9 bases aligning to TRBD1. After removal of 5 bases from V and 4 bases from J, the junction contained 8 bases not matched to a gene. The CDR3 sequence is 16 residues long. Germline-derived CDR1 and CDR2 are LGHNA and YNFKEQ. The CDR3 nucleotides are TGTGCCAGCAGCTCGACCGGGACAGGGAGCACCGGGGAGCTGTTTTTT. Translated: CASSSTGTGSTGELFF.

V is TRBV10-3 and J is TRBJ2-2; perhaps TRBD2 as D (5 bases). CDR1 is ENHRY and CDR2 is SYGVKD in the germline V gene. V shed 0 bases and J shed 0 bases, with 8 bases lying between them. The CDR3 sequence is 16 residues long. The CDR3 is CAISESSGPNTGELFF. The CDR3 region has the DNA TGTGCCATCAGTGAGTCCAGCGGCCCGAACACCGGGGAGCTGTTTTTT.

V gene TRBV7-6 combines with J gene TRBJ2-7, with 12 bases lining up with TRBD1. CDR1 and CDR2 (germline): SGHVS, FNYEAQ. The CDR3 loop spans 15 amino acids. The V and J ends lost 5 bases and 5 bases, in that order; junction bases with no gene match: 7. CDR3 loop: CASSVSGTGGHEQYF. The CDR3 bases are TGTGCCAGCAGCGTTAGCGGGACAGGGGGCCACGAGCAGTACTTC.

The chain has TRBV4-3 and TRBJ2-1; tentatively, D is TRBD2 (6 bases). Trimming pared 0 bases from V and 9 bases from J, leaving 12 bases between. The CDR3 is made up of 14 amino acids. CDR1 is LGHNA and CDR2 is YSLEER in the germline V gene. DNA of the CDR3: TGCGCCAGCAGCCAAGATCGGGGGAGAAGTGAGCAGTTCTTC. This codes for CASSQDRGRSEQFF.